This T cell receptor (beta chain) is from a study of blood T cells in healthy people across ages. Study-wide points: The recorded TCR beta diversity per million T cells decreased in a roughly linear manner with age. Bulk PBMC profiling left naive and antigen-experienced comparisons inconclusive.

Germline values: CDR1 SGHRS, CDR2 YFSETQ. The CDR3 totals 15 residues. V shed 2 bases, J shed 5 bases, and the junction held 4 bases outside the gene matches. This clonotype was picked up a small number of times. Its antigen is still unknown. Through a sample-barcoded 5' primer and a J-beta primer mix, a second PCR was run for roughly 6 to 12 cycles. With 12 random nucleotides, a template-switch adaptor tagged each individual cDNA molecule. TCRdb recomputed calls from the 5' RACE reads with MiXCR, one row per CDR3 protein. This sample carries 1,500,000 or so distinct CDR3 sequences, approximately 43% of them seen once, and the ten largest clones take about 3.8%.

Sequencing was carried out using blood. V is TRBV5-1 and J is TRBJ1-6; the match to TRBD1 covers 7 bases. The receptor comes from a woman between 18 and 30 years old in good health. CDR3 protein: CASSLRDRDNSPLHF. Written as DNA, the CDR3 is TGCGCCAGCAGCTTAAGAGACAGGGATAATTCACCCCTCCACTTT.